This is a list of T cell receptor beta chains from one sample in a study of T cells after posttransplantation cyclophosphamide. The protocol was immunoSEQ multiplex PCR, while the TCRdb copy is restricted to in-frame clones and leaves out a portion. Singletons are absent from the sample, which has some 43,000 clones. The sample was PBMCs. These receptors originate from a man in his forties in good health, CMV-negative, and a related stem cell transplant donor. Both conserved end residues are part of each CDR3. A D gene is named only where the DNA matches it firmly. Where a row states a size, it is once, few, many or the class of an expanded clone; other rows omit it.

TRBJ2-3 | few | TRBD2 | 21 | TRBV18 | TGTGCCAGCTCACCACCCGTCGGAGGGAGCGGGAGTTCAAGATCGCCAGATACGCAGTATTTT | CASSPPVGGSGSSRSPDTQYF
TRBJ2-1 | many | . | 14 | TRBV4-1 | TGCGCCAGCTCCGAGGGTAGTTCCTACAATGAGCAGTTCTTC | CASSEGSSYNEQFF
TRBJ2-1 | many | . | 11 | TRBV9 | TGTGCCAGCAGCGCTAACAATGAGCAGTTCTTC | CASSANNEQFF
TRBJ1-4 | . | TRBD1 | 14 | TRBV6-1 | TGTGCCAGCAGCATAACAGGGGGACGAGAAAAACTGTTTTTT | CASSITGGREKLFF
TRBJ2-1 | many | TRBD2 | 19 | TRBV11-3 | TGTGCCAGCAGCCAAACTGGGACTAGCGGGAGGGCCCTAGACAATGAGCAGTTCTTC | CASSQTGTSGRALDNEQFF
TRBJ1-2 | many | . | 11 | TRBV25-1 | TGTGCCAGCTCCGGACTCTATGGCTACACCTTC | CASSGLYGYTF
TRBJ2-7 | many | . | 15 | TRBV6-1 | TGTGCCAGCAGCACTGCGTCAGGTGGTGGCTACGAGCAGTACTTC | CASSTASGGGYEQYF
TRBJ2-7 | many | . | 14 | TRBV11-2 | TGTGCCAGCAGCCGCAGTCAGATATCCTACGAGCAGTACTTC | CASSRSQISYEQYF
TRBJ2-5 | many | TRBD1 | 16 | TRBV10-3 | TGTGCCATCAGTGATCTGGACAGGGGCGGGCAAGAGACCCAGTACTTC | CAISDLDRGGQETQYF
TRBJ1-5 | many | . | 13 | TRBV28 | TGTGCCAGCAAAGGAGCAGGGGTTCAGCCCCAGCATTTT | CASKGAGVQPQHF
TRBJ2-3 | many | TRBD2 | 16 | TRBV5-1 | TGCGCCAGCAGCTTGAGCGGGAGGGCCGGCACAGATACGCAGTATTTT | CASSLSGRAGTDTQYF
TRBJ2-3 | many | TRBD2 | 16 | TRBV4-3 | TGCGCCAGCAGCCCAGGGACTAGCACTAGCACAGATACGCAGTATTTT | CASSPGTSTSTDTQYF
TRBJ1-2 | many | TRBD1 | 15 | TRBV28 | TGTGCCAGCAGTTTCGTGGGACAGGGCAACTATGGCTACACCTTC | CASSFVGQGNYGYTF
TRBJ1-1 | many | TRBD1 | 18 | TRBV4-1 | TGCGCCAGCAGCCAAGGGTATGGACAGGGTGGGGCGAACACTGAAGCTTTCTTT | CASSQGYGQGGANTEAFF
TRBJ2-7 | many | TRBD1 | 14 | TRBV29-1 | TGCAGCGTTCATACCCCGGACAGGGCCCACGAGCAGTACTTC | CSVHTPDRAHEQYF
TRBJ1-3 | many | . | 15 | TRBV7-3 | TGTGCCAGCAGCTTGGGGCAGGGAATGATGGACACCATATATTTT | CASSLGQGMMDTIYF
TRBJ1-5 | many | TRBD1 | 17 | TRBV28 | TGTGCCAGCTGTCCCCCTAAGAGGCAGGGGGTAGATCAGCCCCAGCATTTT | CASCPPKRQGVDQPQHF
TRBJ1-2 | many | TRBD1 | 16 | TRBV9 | TGTGCCAGCAGCGTTGGGGCGCAGGGGGCAAACTATGGCTACACCTTC | CASSVGAQGANYGYTF
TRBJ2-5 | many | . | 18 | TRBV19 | TGTGCCAGTAGTGGCCGGGACTCACTATGGCGGATACAAGAGACCCAGTACTTC | CASSGRDSLWRIQETQYF
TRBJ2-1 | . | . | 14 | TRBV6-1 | TGTGCCAGCAAGAGGAGGAGCTCCTACAATGAGCAGTTCTTC | CASKRRSSYNEQFF
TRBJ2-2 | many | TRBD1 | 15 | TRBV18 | TGTGCCAGCTCACCGGGACAGGGGGCGGCCGGGGAGCTGTTTTTT | CASSPGQGAAGELFF
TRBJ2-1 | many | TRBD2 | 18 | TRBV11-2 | TGTGCCAGCAGCTTAGTCAGGGGTAAGCGGGAGCGAATCGGTGAGCAGTTCTTC | CASSLVRGKRERIGEQFF
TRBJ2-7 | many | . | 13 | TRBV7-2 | TGTGCCAGTAAGAGCTATGACTCGGGGGAGCAGTACTTC | CASKSYDSGEQYF